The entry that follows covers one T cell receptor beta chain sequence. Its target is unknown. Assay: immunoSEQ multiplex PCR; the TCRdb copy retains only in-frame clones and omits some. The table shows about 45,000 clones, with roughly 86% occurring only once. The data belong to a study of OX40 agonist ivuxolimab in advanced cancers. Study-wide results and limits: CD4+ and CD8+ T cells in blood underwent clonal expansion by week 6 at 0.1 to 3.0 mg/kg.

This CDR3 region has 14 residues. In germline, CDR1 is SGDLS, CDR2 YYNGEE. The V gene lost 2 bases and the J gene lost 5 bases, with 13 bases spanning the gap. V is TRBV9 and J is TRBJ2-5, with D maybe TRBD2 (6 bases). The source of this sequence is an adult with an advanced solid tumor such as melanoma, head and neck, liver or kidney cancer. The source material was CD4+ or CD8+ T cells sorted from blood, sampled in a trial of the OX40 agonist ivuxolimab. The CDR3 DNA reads TGTGCCAGCAGCGTTACGGGAGCTGCGGAGACCCAGTACTTC. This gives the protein CASSVTGAAETQYF. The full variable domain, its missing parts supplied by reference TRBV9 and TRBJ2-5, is DSGVTQTPKHLITATGQRVTLRCSPRSGDLSVYWYQQSLDQGLQFLIQYYNGEERAKGNILERFSAQQFPDLHSELNLSSLELGDSALYFCASSVTGAAETQYFGPGTRLLVL.